Here is one TCR beta chain with its context. The CDR3 runs 16 residues. V lost 3 bases and J 0 bases, leaving 12 bases between the germline ends. The V gene's germline CDR1 is SGHAT and CDR2 FQDESV (reference sequence). The data were produced by immunoSEQ multiplex PCR, yet TCRdb's version contains in-frame clones alone and is incomplete. The table has almost 90,000 clones, 85% to 90% seen once; the top ten hold around 2.1%. The data are from a study of control samples from healthy donors and cancer patients. The clonotype was recovered from a woman aged 35 to 49 in good health. Sequencing was carried out using blood. V gene TRBV11-1 combines with J gene TRBJ1-3, with unresolved D. CDR3 sequence: CASSFPGFNSGNTIYF. The CDR3 nucleotides are TGTGCCAGCAGCTTTCCAGGCTTCAACTCTGGAAACACCATATATTTT.